The following is a T cell receptor (beta chain) sequence with its context. The sample is drawn from a study of CD8 T cells in ankylosing spondylitis. TCRdb passed the 5' RACE reads through MiXCR, listing each CDR3 protein once. The table records 350,000 to 400,000 distinct CDR3 sequences, roughly 20% of them present only once. Sequencing was done on a sample of blood, either unsorted or a sorted T cell fraction (not recorded which). The clonotype comes from a male donor with ankylosing spondylitis or in good health (not recorded which).

CDR3 coding DNA: TGTGCCAGCAGTGAATCCGCTACGGGGGAGACCCAGTACTTC. Protein product: CASSESATGETQYF. This rearrangement joins TRBV25-1 to TRBJ2-5, with D possibly matching TRBD2 (5 bases). The V gene's germline CDR1 is MGHDK and CDR2 SYGVNS. Trimming removed 1 base at V and 5 bases at J, with 11 bases between. This CDR3 has 14 amino acids.